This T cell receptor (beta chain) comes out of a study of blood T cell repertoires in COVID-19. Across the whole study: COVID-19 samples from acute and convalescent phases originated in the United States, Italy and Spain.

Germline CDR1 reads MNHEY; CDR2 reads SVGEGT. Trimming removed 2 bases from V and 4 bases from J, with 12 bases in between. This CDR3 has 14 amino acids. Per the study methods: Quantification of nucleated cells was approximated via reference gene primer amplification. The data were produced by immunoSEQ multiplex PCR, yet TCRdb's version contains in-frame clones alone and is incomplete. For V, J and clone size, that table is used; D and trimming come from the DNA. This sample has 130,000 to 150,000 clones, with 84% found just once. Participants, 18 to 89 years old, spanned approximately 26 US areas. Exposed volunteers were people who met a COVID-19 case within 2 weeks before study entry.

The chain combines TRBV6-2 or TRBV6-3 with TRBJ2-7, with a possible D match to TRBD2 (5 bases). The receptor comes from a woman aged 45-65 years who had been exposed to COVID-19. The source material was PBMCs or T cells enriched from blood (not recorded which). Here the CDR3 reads CASSYAGSVYEQYF. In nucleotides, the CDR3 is TGTGCCAGCAGTTACGCGGGTTCGGTGTACGAGCAGTACTTC.